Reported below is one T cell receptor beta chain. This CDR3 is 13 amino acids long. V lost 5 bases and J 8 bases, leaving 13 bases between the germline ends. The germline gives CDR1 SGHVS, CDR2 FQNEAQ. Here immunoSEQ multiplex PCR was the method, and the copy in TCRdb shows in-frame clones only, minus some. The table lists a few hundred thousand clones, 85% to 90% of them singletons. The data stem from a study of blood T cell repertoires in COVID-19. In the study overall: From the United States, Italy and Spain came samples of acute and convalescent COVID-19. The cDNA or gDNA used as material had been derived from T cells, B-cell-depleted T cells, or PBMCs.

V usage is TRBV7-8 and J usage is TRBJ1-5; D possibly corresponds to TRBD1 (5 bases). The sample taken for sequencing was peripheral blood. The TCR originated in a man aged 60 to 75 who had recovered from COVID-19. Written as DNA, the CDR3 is TGTGCCAGCAGCCCCGGATGGGGGGAGCCCCAGCATTTT. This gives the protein CASSPGWGEPQHF.